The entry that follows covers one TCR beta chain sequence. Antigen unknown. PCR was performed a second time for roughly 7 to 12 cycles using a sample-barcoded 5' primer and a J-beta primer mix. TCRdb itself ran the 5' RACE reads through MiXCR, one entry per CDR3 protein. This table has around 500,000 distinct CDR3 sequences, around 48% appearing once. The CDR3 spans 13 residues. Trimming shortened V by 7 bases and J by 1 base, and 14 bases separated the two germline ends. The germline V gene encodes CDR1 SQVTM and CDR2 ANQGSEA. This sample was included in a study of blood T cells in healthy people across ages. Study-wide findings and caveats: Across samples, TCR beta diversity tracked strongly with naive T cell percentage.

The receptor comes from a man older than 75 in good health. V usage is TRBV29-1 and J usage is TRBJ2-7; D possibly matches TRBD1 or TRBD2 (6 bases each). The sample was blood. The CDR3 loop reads CSALAGQSYEQYF. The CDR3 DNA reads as TGCAGCGCCCTCGCGGGACAATCCTACGAGCAGTACTTC.